This T cell receptor (beta chain) came from a study of blood T cell repertoires in COVID-19. On the study more broadly: Sources were T cells, B-cell-depleted T cells, or PBMCs; the material itself was cDNA or gDNA.

This table comes from immunoSEQ multiplex PCR, and its TCRdb copy is limited to in-frame clones, with some not included. The data show roughly 80,000 clones, about 86% seen once. Per germline, CDR1 SEHNR and CDR2 FQNEAQ (reference sequence). V lost 2 bases and J lost 8, with 19 bases in between. The CDR3 covers 16 residues. This clonotype was sampled from a woman aged 55 to 70 with acute or convalescent COVID-19. What was sequenced was peripheral blood. V gene TRBV7-9 combines with J gene TRBJ2-1; D might be TRBD2 (6 bases). The DNA for the CDR3 is TGTGCCAGCAGCTTAAGGGCAGGAGGGAGGAGCGATGAGCAGTTCTTC. It translates to CASSLRAGGRSDEQFF.